This entry lists 6 T cell receptor beta chains sequenced from one sample in a study of T cells after yellow fever vaccination. TCRdb re-called the 5' RACE reads with MiXCR, one entry per CDR3 protein. Found here are hundreds of thousands of distinct CDR3 sequences, roughly an eighth of them singletons; the top ten hold 15%. This specimen consisted of PBMCs, obtained on the day of the yellow fever booster vaccination. The receptors derive from a young man who received the YFV17D yellow fever vaccine.

This clonotype has more than one count but fewer than ten. The V and J genes are TRBV19 and TRBJ2-7; no clear D. Germline assignment: CDR1 LNHDA and CDR2 SQIVND (reference sequence). The CDR3 totals 14 residues. The germline V and J ends were trimmed by 3 bases and 0 bases, with 9 bases remaining between them. This chain's CDR3 is CASSISSGSYEQYF. The CDR3, as DNA: TGTGCCAGTAGTATCTCGTCGGGCTCCTACGAGCAGTACTTC.

Only a few counts were recorded for this clonotype. The chain joins TRBV5-1 to TRBJ2-1; 7 nucleotides agree with TRBD2. This CDR3 comprises 14 residues. Germline V CDR1 and CDR2: SGHRS, YFSETQ. The V gene end was trimmed by 6 bases and the J gene end by 6 bases; junction bases not matched to a gene: 9. The CDR3 coding sequence is TGCGCCAGCACGGGGGGAGTGGGTTTCAATGAGCAGTTCTTC. Translated: CASTGGVGFNEQFF.

Ten or more counts support this clonotype. The chain carries TRBV20-1 and TRBJ2-7; 9 bases map to TRBD2. The CDR3 extends over 13 amino acids. With 5 bases clipped from V and 5 bases from J, the junction kept 7 bases outside the gene matches. The germline gives CDR1 DFQATT, CDR2 SNEGSKA (reference sequence). The CDR3 here is CSADSGRGNEQYF. The CDR3 nucleotides are TGCAGTGCTGATAGCGGGAGAGGGAACGAGCAGTACTTC.

V is TRBV28 and J is TRBJ2-7; unclear D gene. The CDR3 extends over 12 amino acids. Germline loops: CDR1 MDHEN, CDR2 SYDVKM. V was pared by 3 bases and J by 12 bases, with 15 bases between. Here the CDR3 DNA reads TGTGCCAGCAGTTTCGAATCCAAGCGACGGTACTTC. This translates into CASSFESKRRYF.

In its sample, this clonotype was seen many times. V is TRBV6-2 or TRBV6-3 and J is TRBJ2-6, with 10 nucleotides matching TRBD1. This CDR3 has 17 amino acids. The ends lost 6 bases at V and 5 bases at J; junction bases unmatched: 10. Per the germline V gene, CDR1 is MNHEY and CDR2 is SVGEGT. The CDR3 DNA follows: TGTGCCAGCAGACGAGGACAGGGGGTAGACTGGGCCAACGTCCTGACTTTC. Amino acids: CASRRGQGVDWANVLTF.

This clonotype was counted ten times or more. The chain recombines TRBV7-9 with TRBJ2-2, with D uncertain. V shed 1 base and J shed 3 bases, with 6 bases lying between them. The CDR3 is made up of 14 amino acids. Per germline, CDR1 SEHNR and CDR2 FQNEAQ (reference sequence). CDR3 protein: CASSLVSYTGELFF. The CDR3 coding sequence is TGTGCCAGCAGCTTAGTTTCGTACACCGGGGAGCTGTTTTTT.